The text below deals with one T cell receptor (beta chain). Its antigen is currently unknown. The sample comes from a study of T cell responses to AZD1222 COVID-19 vaccine. General study points: Clonal diversity was possibly underestimated; the donors were predominantly white British and more often female. Two AZD1222 doses significantly raised spike-specific TCR breadth and depth over controls. Researchers took repertoire samples only after the peak T cell response had come. The study found vaccine-associated CD4 TCRs spanning spike, dominant at 160-218 and 743-854.

Method: immunoSEQ multiplex PCR; TCRdb's copy keeps in-frame clones and lacks some. This table holds 79,000 or so clones, approximately 89% found once. V lost 3 bases, J lost 1 base, and 12 bases lay in between. The CDR3 covers 15 residues. Germline V gives CDR1 LNHDA, CDR2 SQIVND (reference sequence). This rearrangement joins TRBV19 to TRBJ1-1; the D is unclear. The sequence was collected from an adult who received the AZD1222 COVID-19 vaccine. Sequencing was performed on peripheral blood, taken 28 days after the second AZD1222 dose. CDR3 nucleotides: TGTGCCAGTAGTATGCCCCCTACACCGAACACTGAAGCTTTCTTT. It is translated as CASSMPPTPNTEAFF.